This T cell receptor beta chain derives from a study of identical twins. TCRdb processed the 5' RACE reads anew with MiXCR; each CDR3 protein has one entry. This sample has hundreds of thousands of distinct CDR3 sequences, with approximately 24% found just once. Study-wide points: Less excess twin sharing appeared in beta out-of-frame sequences.

In this sample, this clonotype turned up a few times. Its antigen is currently unknown. Germline CDR1 SNHLY, CDR2 FYNNEI. The CDR3 covers 14 residues. The V end was cut by 3 bases, the J end by 5 bases, with 11 bases between. These data also featured in a second study, about T cells expressing NK-cell markers.

J is TRBJ1-5 and V is TRBV2; unclear D gene. Material: CD4+ T cells sorted from blood. The clonotype originates from a woman aged 18 to 35 in good health. The CDR3 coding sequence is TGTGCCAGCAGTGACAACGGTGGGGATCAGCCCCAGCATTTT. It translates to CASSDNGGDQPQHF. Full variable domain (remainder filled in from reference TRBV2 and TRBJ1-5): EPEVTQTPSHQVTQMGQEVILRCVPISNHLYFYWYRQILGQKVEFLVSFYNNEISEKSEIFDDQFSVERPDGSNFTLKIRSTKLEDSAMYFCASSDNGGDQPQHFGDGTRLSIL.